Following are 12 T cell receptor beta chains from one sample sequenced in a study of PD-1 blockade in classical Hodgkin lymphoma. The assay was immunoSEQ multiplex PCR, and TCRdb's table has in-frame clones only and misses some. The table shows 25,000 or so clones, with approximately 74% occurring only once. The patients all showed relapse after autologous stem cell transplantation, while their brentuximab vedotin exposure varied. Sample: peripheral blood mononuclear cells (PBMCs), taken at baseline. Receptor source: a human donor with classical Hodgkin lymphoma.

This chain uses TRBV4-3 with TRBJ1-4; 7 nucleotides align to TRBD1. With 4 bases clipped from V and 8 bases from J, the junction kept 1 base outside the gene matches. The CDR3 length is 12 residues. Germline V gene sequence: CDR1 LGHNA, CDR2 YSLEER. The CDR3 sequence is CASSPQGEKLFF. For the CDR3, the DNA is TGCGCCAGCAGCCCACAGGGGGAAAAACTGTTTTTT.

This rearrangement joins TRBV6-6 to TRBJ1-4; tentative D call: TRBD1 (5 bases). Germline-derived CDR1 and CDR2 are MNHNY and SVGAGI (reference sequence). CDR3 length: 14 amino acids. The V and J ends lost 6 bases and 5 bases respectively, with 13 bases between them. The CDR3 DNA sequence: TGTGCCAGCAGACTCGGGACGGTGAATGAAAAACTGTTTTTT. The encoded protein is CASRLGTVNEKLFF.

This clone was counted a single time. This chain joins TRBV5-1 and TRBJ1-1; TRBD1 might be the D (5 bases). Germline values: CDR1 SGHRS, CDR2 YFSETQ. V gave up 0 bases and J gave up 10 bases, with 16 bases separating them. The CDR3 runs 14 residues. The CDR3 loop reads CASSLAEAQGRAFF. The CDR3 bases are TGCGCCAGCAGCTTGGCCGAAGCCCAGGGAAGAGCTTTCTTT.

This chain links TRBV6-5 with TRBJ2-3; D call uncertain. Germline CDR1 and CDR2: MNHEY and SVGAGI. Between the trimmed V and J ends, which lost 2 bases and 8 bases, there was a span of 5 bases. This CDR3 is 11 amino acids long. The DNA for the CDR3 is TGTGCCAGCAGTTACGGCGGTACGCAGTATTTT. It is translated as CASSYGGTQYF.

This clone was observed a handful of times. The rearrangement links TRBV6-6 to TRBJ2-1; a possible D gene is TRBD2 (6 bases). This CDR3 spans 15 amino acids. Trimming pared 6 bases from V and 9 bases from J, leaving 21 bases between. CDR1 and CDR2 (germline): MNHNY, SVGAGI (reference sequence). CDR3 coding DNA: TGTGCCAGCAGGCAGGCTGTTCCACTGGGACTTGAGCAGTTCTTC. This encodes CASRQAVPLGLEQFF.

This chain connects TRBV6-5 to TRBJ2-1, with 8 bases identical to TRBD2. The germline gives CDR1 MNHEY, CDR2 SVGAGI. Trimming removed 6 bases from V and 10 bases from J; junction bases left unmatched: 8. The CDR3 consists of 13 residues. The CDR3 reads CASSRGLESEQFF. CDR3 in DNA: TGTGCCAGCAGCCGGGGACTAGAAAGCGAGCAGTTCTTC.

The chain combines TRBV29-1 with TRBJ1-5; D is unresolved. The CDR3 consists of 12 residues. The V end lost 4 bases, the J end lost 7 bases, and 11 bases lay between the germline ends. Germline lookup yields CDR1 SQVTM and CDR2 ANQGSEA. Written as DNA, the CDR3 is TGCAGCGTTGGGGGAGGTCCCCAGCCCCAGCATTTT. Translation: CSVGGGPQPQHF. Drawing the rest from reference TRBV29-1 and TRBJ1-5, the complete variable domain is SAVISQKPSRDICQRGTSLTIQCQVDSQVTMMFWYRQQPGQSLTLIATANQGSEATYESGFVIDKFPISRPNLTFSTLTVSNMSPEDSSIYLCSVGGGPQPQHFGDGTRLSIL.

This chain connects TRBV9 to TRBJ2-7, with a possible D match to TRBD1 (6 bases). Trimming removed 2 bases from V and 0 bases from J, with 9 bases in between. Germline V CDR1 and CDR2: SGDLS, YYNGEE. The CDR3 totals 14 residues. This chain's CDR3 is CASSVQGHSYEQYF. The DNA of the CDR3 is TGTGCCAGCAGCGTTCAGGGGCACTCCTACGAGCAGTACTTC.

This chain joins TRBV6-5 and TRBJ2-5, with 8 bases that match TRBD2. V was clipped by 4 bases and J by 3 bases; unmatched bases: 7. Germline V gene lookup returns CDR1 MNHEY and CDR2 SVGAGI. The CDR3 covers 15 residues. CDR3 DNA sequence: TGTGCCAGCAGTTCCCCGGGACTAGTAAAAGAGACCCAGTACTTC. Translating gives CASSSPGLVKETQYF.

The gene calls are TRBV29-1 and TRBJ1-1; 7 bases agree with TRBD1. The CDR3 has 17 residues. With 5 bases clipped from V and 1 base from J, the junction kept 16 bases outside the gene matches. Germline CDR1 is SQVTM and CDR2 is ANQGSEA. The CDR3 here is CSVRGDSPESRNTEAFF. The DNA for the CDR3 is TGCAGCGTTAGAGGGGACAGTCCCGAGTCACGGAACACTGAAGCTTTCTTT.

The rearrangement links TRBV19 to TRBJ2-3; D not certain. V gave up 3 bases and J gave up 4 bases, with 20 bases separating them. CDR1 LNHDA and CDR2 SQIVND come from the germline V gene (reference sequence). This CDR3 spans 17 amino acids. CDR3 DNA: TGTGCCAGTAGTATTCGCCCCGTGGGCCCCGCCCCAGATACGCAGTATTTT. As protein: CASSIRPVGPAPDTQYF.

The chain employs TRBV19 and TRBJ1-6; maybe TRBD1 (5 bases). The CDR3 runs 15 residues. Trimming removed 6 bases from V and 13 bases from J, with 22 bases in between. Germline loops: CDR1 LNHDA, CDR2 SQIVND (reference sequence). CDR3 protein: CASRKRDGSQPPLHF. The DNA of the CDR3 is TGTGCCAGTAGAAAGAGGGACGGATCGCAGCCGCCCCTCCACTTT.